This TCR beta chain was documented in a study of PD-1 blockade in classical Hodgkin lymphoma. This CDR3 is built from 14 residues. Per the germline V gene, CDR1 is SNHLY and CDR2 is FYNNEI. V was clipped by 4 bases and J by 1 base, with 7 bases between them. Brentuximab vedotin exposure varied, and every patient relapsed after autologous stem cell transplantation. Sequencing was performed with immunoSEQ multiplex PCR; in TCRdb, only in-frame clones are kept and a portion is missing. Among under 75,000 clones, more than 75% were seen once, and the ten largest hold roughly 5.4%. The chain is built from TRBV2 and TRBJ2-2; D call uncertain. The source of this sequence is a human donor with classical Hodgkin lymphoma. The source was peripheral blood mononuclear cells (PBMCs), collected before the second cycle of nivolumab. The CDR3 sequence is CASSVKENTGELFF. The CDR3 region has the DNA TGTGCCAGCAGTGTGAAGGAGAACACCGGGGAGCTGTTTTTT.